This T cell receptor (beta chain) is from a study of T-cell memory formation after mild COVID-19. TCRdb reanalysed the 5' RACE reads using MiXCR and keeps one entry per CDR3 protein. The top ten hold approximately 12% of the sample, which has under 700,000 distinct CDR3 sequences, about 20% seen once. The CDR3 consists of 14 residues. Germline values: CDR1 SGHRS, CDR2 YFSETQ. The V segment lost 6 bases and the J segment 5 bases; nucleotides outside the gene matches: 10. About this clonotype: Its antigen is still unknown.

Whole-study results and caveats: Cross-reactive memory apparently joined, as some responding clones appeared in pre-infection memory.

Specimen: PBMCs or a T cell subset sorted from them (not recorded which). V and J are TRBV5-1 and TRBJ1-1; 7 bases agree with TRBD1. This sequence originates from an adult woman who had mild COVID-19 (a few samples of this study predate the infection). Cell type and time point are not known. The DNA of the CDR3 is TGCGCCAGCACAGGAGGGGGCCCGGTTACTGAAGCTTTCTTT. Translation: CASTGGGPVTEAFF.